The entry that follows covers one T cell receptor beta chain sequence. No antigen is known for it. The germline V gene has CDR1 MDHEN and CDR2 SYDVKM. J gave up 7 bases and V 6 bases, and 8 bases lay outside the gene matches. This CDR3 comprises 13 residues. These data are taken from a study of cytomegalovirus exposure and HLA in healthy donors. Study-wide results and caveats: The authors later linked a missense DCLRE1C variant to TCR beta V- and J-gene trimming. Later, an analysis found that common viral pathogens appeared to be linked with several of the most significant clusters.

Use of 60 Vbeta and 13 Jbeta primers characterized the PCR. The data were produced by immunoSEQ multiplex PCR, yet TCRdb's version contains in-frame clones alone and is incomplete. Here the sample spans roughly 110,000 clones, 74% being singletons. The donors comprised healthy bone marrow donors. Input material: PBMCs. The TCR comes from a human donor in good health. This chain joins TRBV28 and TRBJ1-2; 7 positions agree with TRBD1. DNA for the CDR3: TGTGCCAGCAGCCCTGACAGGGTGCTTGGCTACACCTTC. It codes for CASSPDRVLGYTF.